Included here is one T cell receptor beta chain sequence, with context. The antigen remains unidentified. Using immunoSEQ multiplex PCR, the repertoire was profiled, and TCRdb retains in-frame clones only, with some absent. The repertoire holds 110,000 or so clones, with about 90% as singletons. The sample originates from a study of T cell responses to AZD1222 COVID-19 vaccine. Study results and caveats: Every sample of the repertoires postdated the peak T cell response.

Deletions cut 2 bases from V and 5 bases from J, with 10 bases between. Germline V gives CDR1 SGHKS, CDR2 YYEKEE (reference sequence). The CDR3 is 14 amino acids. The sequence derives from an adult in good health. The sample was peripheral blood, taken on day 0 of AZD1222 vaccination. The J gene is TRBJ1-4, the V gene TRBV5-5; D is undetermined. The CDR3 protein is CASSLIRPNEKLFF. CDR3 sequence (DNA): TGTGCCAGCAGCTTAATTCGGCCAAATGAAAAACTGTTTTTT.